Listed here are 32 T cell receptor beta chains from one sample, sequenced in a study of cytomegalovirus exposure and HLA in healthy donors. This PCR relied on a set of 60 Vbeta primers and 13 Jbeta primers. The repertoire was sequenced with immunoSEQ multiplex PCR; TCRdb's copy has only in-frame clones and lacks some. The data show 300,000 or so clones, 70% to 90% seen once. Source material: PBMCs. The source is a woman between 40 and 55 years old in good health and CMV-seropositive.

This clone was observed once. CDR3 in DNA: TGTGCCAGCCAAGACAGCTACTCTGGAAACACCATATATTTT. This translates into CASQDSYSGNTIYF. The genes are TRBV14 and TRBJ1-3, with D perhaps matching TRBD1 (5 bases). Germline V lookup: CDR1 SGHDN, CDR2 FVKESK. Trimming removed 8 bases at V and 0 bases at J, with 11 bases between. The CDR3 has 14 residues.

This clone was recorded a few times. The chain is built from TRBV6-6 and TRBJ1-1, with TRBD1 as a possible D gene (6 bases). The CDR3 extends over 14 amino acids. V dropped 5 bases and J dropped 4 bases, with 14 bases sitting between them. Looked up from germline, CDR1 is MNHNY and CDR2 is SVGAGI (reference sequence). CDR3 protein: CASSILGGPTEAFF. As DNA, the CDR3 is TGTGCCAGCAGTATTCTTGGGGGCCCCACTGAAGCTTTCTTT.

This chain uses TRBV2 with TRBJ2-5; D gene ambiguous. The CDR3 consists of 15 residues. Looked up from germline, CDR1 is SNHLY and CDR2 is FYNNEI. The ends were cut back, 7 bases at V and 2 bases at J, with 17 bases in the middle. The CDR3 coding sequence is TGTGCCAGCACCCCCCTTGGTGGGCAACAAGAGACCCAGTACTTC. It codes for CASTPLGGQQETQYF.

V usage is TRBV11-2 and J usage is TRBJ2-1, with TRBD2 matching over 7 bases. Germline trimming cut 2 bases from V and 0 bases from J; bases unmatched to any gene: 4. CDR1 and CDR2 from the germline V gene are SGHAT and FQNNGV. The CDR3 is 16 amino acids. The CDR3 loop is CASSLLAVSSYNEQFF. CDR3 in DNA: TGTGCCAGCAGCTTACTAGCGGTGAGCTCCTACAATGAGCAGTTCTTC.

V usage is TRBV7-6 and J usage is TRBJ2-3; TRBD1 agrees at 8 bases. The length of the CDR3 is 14 residues. Germline CDR1 SGHVS, CDR2 FNYEAQ. The V segment lost 5 bases and the J segment 10 bases; nucleotides outside the gene matches: 11. This chain's CDR3 is CASSRDRMVEAQYF. The CDR3, as DNA: TGTGCCAGCAGCCGGGACAGGATGGTGGAGGCGCAGTATTTT.

The chain recombines TRBV5-4 with TRBJ2-7; 10 bases fit TRBD1. The CDR3 consists of 14 residues. Germline trimming cut 2 bases from V and 4 bases from J; bases unmatched to any gene: 3. Germline CDR1 SGHNT, CDR2 YYREEE (reference sequence). In DNA form, the CDR3 reads TGTGCCAGCAGCTTAGACAGGGGGCTGTACGAGCAGTACTTC. Protein: CASSLDRGLYEQYF. Full variable domain (remainder filled in from reference TRBV5-4 and TRBJ2-7): ETGVTQSPTHLIKTRGQQVTLRCSSQSGHNTVSWYQQALGQGPQFIFQYYREEENGRGNFPPRFSGLQFPNYSSELNVNALELDDSALYLCASSLDRGLYEQYFGPGTRLTVT.

This clone occurred a few times. This chain links TRBV5-1 with TRBJ2-7, with 12 bases matching TRBD1. V was pared by 4 bases and J by 2 bases, with 4 bases of the junction left unmatched. This CDR3 is 15 amino acids long. CDR1 SGHRS and CDR2 YFSETQ come from the germline V gene. CDR3 protein: CASSRGTGGPYEQYF. For the CDR3, the DNA is TGCGCCAGCAGCAGGGGGACAGGGGGCCCCTACGAGCAGTACTTC.

This sequence joins TRBV5-1 and TRBJ2-7; a weak D match, TRBD2 (5 bases). This CDR3 region has 17 residues. From germline, CDR1 is SGHRS and CDR2 YFSETQ. V was cut by 4 bases and J by 2 bases, with 22 bases left in between. The CDR3 loop is CASSQEVWEISTYEQYF. The DNA for the CDR3 is TGCGCCAGCAGCCAGGAGGTTTGGGAAATTTCCACCTACGAGCAGTACTTC.

The V gene is TRBV5-4, the J gene TRBJ1-2, with a tentative D call TRBD1 (6 bases). The germline V and J ends were trimmed by 2 bases and 5 bases, with 16 bases remaining between them. The V gene's germline CDR1 is SGHNT and CDR2 YYREEE (reference sequence). There are 15 residues in the CDR3. The CDR3 DNA sequence: TGTGCCAGCAGCTTAGCCGGGACAATGCTTTATGGCTACACCTTC. Protein: CASSLAGTMLYGYTF.

This chain links TRBV7-2 with TRBJ2-7; 9 bases line up with TRBD1. The CDR3 is 15 amino acids. Germline trimming cut 2 bases from V and 7 bases from J; bases unmatched to any gene: 9. Germline V lookup: CDR1 SGHTA, CDR2 FQGNSA. The CDR3 protein is CASSLSETGGLEQYF. The CDR3 DNA is TGTGCCAGCAGCTTATCGGAGACAGGGGGTCTAGAGCAGTACTTC.

The chain employs TRBV7-9 and TRBJ1-6; D remains unclear. Trimming removed 5 bases from V and 9 bases from J, with 14 bases in between. This CDR3 spans 14 amino acids. CDR1 and CDR2 (germline): SEHNR, FQNEAQ (reference sequence). CDR3 residues: CASSTGGLSSPLHF. Here the CDR3 DNA reads TGTGCCAGCAGCACCGGAGGCCTTAGTTCACCCCTCCACTTT.

V is TRBV6-4 and J is TRBJ2-7; tentative D call: TRBD1 (6 bases). The germline V and J ends were trimmed by 4 bases and 2 bases, with 15 bases remaining between them. This CDR3 region has 15 residues. Germline CDR1 reads MRHNA; CDR2 reads SNTAGT. The CDR3 spells CASSGRGKGTYEQYF. CDR3 nucleotides: TGTGCCAGCAGTGGAAGGGGGAAAGGTACCTACGAGCAGTACTTC.

This CDR3 is CASSIYRVGEKLFF. CDR3 DNA: TGTGCCAGTAGTATCTACAGGGTTGGGGAAAAACTGTTTTTT. This rearrangement joins TRBV19 to TRBJ1-4; the D gene is possibly TRBD1 (6 bases). Germline V gene data show CDR1 as LNHDA and CDR2 as SQIVND (reference sequence). Trimming removed 3 bases at V and 8 bases at J, with 13 bases between. The CDR3 runs to 14 residues.

J is TRBJ1-5 and V is TRBV30; no definite D call. Germline CDR1 is GTSNPN and CDR2 is SVGIG (reference sequence). The CDR3 has 14 residues. Trimming took off 0 bases at V and 7 bases at J, with 13 bases between the two ends. The CDR3 sequence is CAWSVDGGLQPQHF. CDR3 sequence (DNA): TGTGCCTGGAGTGTGGATGGAGGGCTCCAGCCCCAGCATTTT. Complete variable domain (other parts from reference TRBV30 and TRBJ1-5): SQTIHQWPATLVQPVGSPLSLECTVEGTSNPNLYWYRQAAGRGLQLLFYSVGIGQISSEVPQNLSASRPQDRQFILSSKKLLLSDSGFYLCAWSVDGGLQPQHFGDGTRLSIL.

The genes are TRBV4-1 and TRBJ2-4; the match to TRBD2 covers 9 bases. The CDR3 is 22 amino acids. J gave up 3 bases and V 0 bases, and 21 bases lay outside the gene matches. CDR1 is MGHRA, CDR2 YSYEKL, per germline. This CDR3 reads CASSQEFRGVAGGPSGKNIQYF. CDR3 DNA: TGCGCCAGCAGCCAAGAGTTCAGAGGGGTCGCGGGAGGGCCCTCGGGCAAAAACATTCAGTACTTC.

This clone showed up just a few times. The J gene is TRBJ2-7, the V gene TRBV29-1, with TRBD1 matching 7 bases. The CDR3 has 15 amino acids. Germline loops: CDR1 SQVTM, CDR2 ANQGSEA. With V trimmed by 1 base and J by 0 bases, 6 bases remained unmatched. The CDR3 spells CSVEATRGPSYEQYF. CDR3 nucleotides: TGCAGCGTTGAAGCCACAAGGGGGCCCTCCTACGAGCAGTACTTC.

This chain joins TRBV28 and TRBJ1-1; D is unclear. CDR3 size: 12 residues. Trimming cost V 3 bases and J 1 base, with 3 bases left between them. The germline CDR1 and CDR2 sequences are MDHEN and SYDVKM. The CDR3 nucleotides are TGTGCCAGCAGTTTCGGGAACACTGAAGCTTTCTTT. Amino acids: CASSFGNTEAFF.

The chain employs TRBV7-2 and TRBJ1-1; D call uncertain. Germline lookup yields CDR1 SGHTA and CDR2 FQGNSA. Trimming cost V 0 bases and J 4 bases, with 6 bases left between them. This CDR3 comprises 13 residues. CDR3 region: CASSLAGFTEAFF. The CDR3 nucleotides are TGTGCCAGCAGCTTAGCCGGGTTCACTGAAGCTTTCTTT. The variable domain in full, with the rest retrieved from reference TRBV7-2 and TRBJ1-1, is GAGVSQSPSNKVTEKGKDVELRCDPISGHTALYWYRQSLGQGLEFLIYFQGNSAPDKSGLPSDRFSAERTGGSVSTLTIQRTQQEDSAVYLCASSLAGFTEAFFGQGTRLTVV.

This sequence joins TRBV5-6 and TRBJ2-3; D is ambiguous. The CDR3 consists of 12 residues. Germline V gives CDR1 SGHDT, CDR2 YYEEEE. The V and J ends lost 3 bases and 4 bases respectively, with 6 bases between them. In nucleotides, the CDR3 is TGTGCCAGCAGCTCCGGAGCAGATACGCAGTATTTT. Amino acids: CASSSGADTQYF.

V is TRBV9 and J is TRBJ1-1, with 7 positions matching TRBD1. The CDR3 has 14 amino acids. The ends lost 2 bases at V and 3 bases at J; junction bases unmatched: 4. CDR1 and CDR2 (germline): SGDLS, YYNGEE. In DNA form, the CDR3 reads TGTGCCAGCAGCGTTTCAGGGGGGCACACTGAAGCTTTCTTT. Residues: CASSVSGGHTEAFF.

For the CDR3, the DNA is TGTGCCAGCAATCCCGGGACTAGCGGAGAAGAGACCCAGTACTTC. Protein: CASNPGTSGEETQYF. The genes are TRBV6-6 and TRBJ2-5; 11 positions match TRBD2. The trim removed 7 bases at V and 3 bases at J, leaving 7 bases unmatched. Germline V lookup: CDR1 MNHNY, CDR2 SVGAGI (reference sequence). CDR3 length: 15 amino acids.

The chain has TRBV6-1 and TRBJ2-3; 7 bases line up with TRBD2. J lost 0 bases, V lost 1 base, and 4 bases had no gene match. The germline CDR1 and CDR2 sequences are MNHNS and SASEGT. This CDR3 contains 16 residues. CDR3 residues: CASSEVLADSTDTQYF. The CDR3 DNA follows: TGTGCCAGCAGTGAAGTCCTAGCGGATAGCACAGATACGCAGTATTTT.

V gene TRBV30 combines with J gene TRBJ2-7; 9 bases align to TRBD1. The CDR3 sequence is 13 residues long. Germline values: CDR1 GTSNPN, CDR2 SVGIG (reference sequence). V shed 5 bases, J shed 3 bases, and the junction held 5 bases outside the gene matches. CDR3 coding DNA: TGTGCCTGGGGGACAGGGAGGAGCTACGAGCAGTACTTC. Its protein product is CAWGTGRSYEQYF.

The chain combines TRBV7-3 with TRBJ2-5; D possibly corresponds to TRBD2 (6 bases). The J call may be wrong; the DNA end is better matched by TRBJ2-7. The CDR3 runs 13 residues. CDR1 is SGHTA and CDR2 is FQGTGA in the germline V gene. Here the CDR3 reads CASSLDWGDEQYF. The CDR3 bases are TGTGCCAGCAGCTTAGATTGGGGGGACGAGCAGTACTTC.

V is TRBV2 and J is TRBJ2-3, with 11 positions matching TRBD1. V shed 7 bases, J shed 5 bases, and the junction held 2 bases outside the gene matches. Germline values: CDR1 SNHLY, CDR2 FYNNEI. There are 13 residues in the CDR3. The CDR3 loop reads CASKGQGGDTQYF. Written as DNA, the CDR3 is TGTGCCAGCAAGGGACAGGGGGGAGATACGCAGTATTTT.

V usage is TRBV30 and J usage is TRBJ2-7, with D possibly TRBD1 on 6 matching bases. This CDR3 spans 13 amino acids. V was cut by 2 bases and J by 4 bases, with 12 bases left in between. The germline V gene has CDR1 GTSNPN and CDR2 SVGIG (reference sequence). The CDR3 sequence is CAWSQGKGYEQYF. The DNA of the CDR3 is TGTGCCTGGAGTCAGGGGAAGGGTTACGAGCAGTACTTC.

The chain uses TRBV7-9 and TRBJ2-1; the match to TRBD2 covers 12 bases. This CDR3 spans 15 amino acids. CDR1 and CDR2 (germline): SEHNR, FQNEAQ (reference sequence). The V segment lost 5 bases and the J segment 7 bases; nucleotides outside the gene matches: 6. CDR3 in DNA: TGTGCCAGCAGCGTCCGACTAGCGGGAGTGAATGAGCAGTTCTTC. As protein: CASSVRLAGVNEQFF.

The chain joins TRBV28 to TRBJ1-4; D is undetermined. The CDR3 loop spans 14 amino acids. Germline V lookup: CDR1 MDHEN, CDR2 SYDVKM. The V end was cut by 3 bases, the J end by 4 bases, with 9 bases between. The CDR3 DNA follows: TGTGCCAGCAGTTTCGCGGCAGTTAATGAAAAACTGTTTTTT. Residues: CASSFAAVNEKLFF.

The chain links TRBV4-1 to TRBJ2-7; unclear D gene. Germline V gene data show CDR1 as MGHRA and CDR2 as YSYEKL. Trimming took 1 base from V and 3 from J, leaving 10 bases between them. The length of the CDR3 is 14 residues. CDR3: CASSQVVTGYEQYF. The DNA of the CDR3 is TGCGCCAGCAGCCAAGTTGTTACGGGCTACGAGCAGTACTTC.

V and J are TRBV7-2 and TRBJ2-7; TRBD1 agrees at 11 bases. The CDR3 runs 14 residues. With 8 bases clipped from V and 1 base from J, the junction kept 4 bases outside the gene matches. CDR1 and CDR2 from the germline V gene are SGHTA and FQGNSA. This chain's CDR3 is CASGGQGASYEQYF. The CDR3 nucleotides are TGTGCCAGCGGCGGACAGGGGGCTTCCTACGAGCAGTACTTC. The variable domain in full, completed from reference TRBV7-2 and TRBJ2-7, reads GAGVSQSPSNKVTEKGKDVELRCDPISGHTALYWYRQSLGQGLEFLIYFQGNSAPDKSGLPSDRFSAERTGGSVSTLTIQRTQQEDSAVYLCASGGQGASYEQYFGPGTRLTVT.

The CDR3 DNA is TGTGCCAGCAGCCCACCGGGACAGGGGGCGGAAGAACAGTACTTC. Encoded protein: CASSPPGQGAEEQYF. This chain joins TRBV28 and TRBJ2-7; 12 nucleotides align to TRBD1. The V gene end was trimmed by 6 bases and the J gene end by 10 bases; junction bases not matched to a gene: 13. There are 15 residues in the CDR3. Germline V gene data show CDR1 as MDHEN and CDR2 as SYDVKM. The variable domain in full, with the rest retrieved from reference TRBV28 and TRBJ2-7, is DVKVTQSSRYLVKRTGEKVFLECVQDMDHENMFWYRQDPGLGLRLIYFSYDVKMKEKGDIPEGYSVSREKKERFSLILESASTNQTSMYLCASSPPGQGAEEQYFGPGTRLTVT.

The chain links TRBV2 to TRBJ1-2; TRBD1 matches 7 bases. V gave up 3 bases and J gave up 4 bases; unmatched junction bases: 5. Germline loops: CDR1 SNHLY, CDR2 FYNNEI. The CDR3 contains 14 residues. The CDR3, as DNA: TGTGCCAGCAGTGATCGGTCAGGGGGCTATGGCTACACCTTC. This encodes CASSDRSGGYGYTF.